This passage covers 25 T cell receptor beta chains from one sample sequenced in a study of blood T cell repertoires in COVID-19. Sequencing used immunoSEQ multiplex PCR; TCRdb keeps in-frame clones, though not all of them. The data show 140,000 to 150,000 clones, approximately 80% seen once. Material for sequencing was peripheral blood. All receptors come from a human donor in a cohort sampled during active COVID-19.

This chain links TRBV11-3 with TRBJ2-5; D uncertain. Per the germline V gene, CDR1 is SGHNT and CDR2 is YENEEA. CDR3 length: 12 residues. V was pared by 7 bases and J by 1 base, with 7 bases between. This CDR3 reads CASTPSQETQYF. The CDR3 DNA is TGTGCCAGCACTCCCTCCCAAGAGACCCAGTACTTC.

The chain employs TRBV12-3 or TRBV12-4 and TRBJ2-7; possible D gene TRBD1, 5 bases. This CDR3 has 13 residues. Trimming removed 5 bases at V and 2 bases at J, with 10 bases between. The DNA for the CDR3 is TGTGCCAGCAGTATATCAGGGACCTACGAGCAGTACTTC. Residues: CASSISGTYEQYF.

The CDR3 loop reads CASSLADRTLEAFF. The CDR3 DNA reads as TGTGCCAGCAGCTTGGCGGACAGAACCCTTGAAGCTTTCTTT. This rearrangement joins TRBV5-4 to TRBJ1-1, with a tentative D call TRBD1 (6 bases). This CDR3 comprises 14 residues. Trimming took off 0 bases at V and 7 bases at J, with 13 bases between the two ends. In germline, CDR1 is SGHNT, CDR2 YYREEE (reference sequence).

This clone was seen a few times. V and J are TRBV28 and TRBJ2-4, with 7 bases identical to TRBD1. CDR1 and CDR2 (germline): MDHEN, SYDVKM. The CDR3 totals 14 residues. Trimming at V came to 5 bases and at J to 7 bases, leaving 8 bases not matched to a gene. The CDR3 is CASSRQGDWNIQYF. Written as DNA, the CDR3 is TGTGCCAGCAGTCGACAGGGAGACTGGAACATTCAGTACTTC.

V usage is TRBV2 and J usage is TRBJ2-1, with 9 nucleotides matching TRBD1. With 8 bases clipped from V and 9 bases from J, the junction kept 11 bases outside the gene matches. Germline-derived CDR1 and CDR2 are SNHLY and FYNNEI. CDR3 size: 14 residues. The CDR3 sequence: CASRGQGGDGEQFF. CDR3 DNA: TGTGCCAGCCGGGGACAGGGTGGGGACGGTGAGCAGTTCTTC.

The chain employs TRBV19 and TRBJ2-3; D is unclear. V lost 0 bases, J lost 5 bases, and 6 bases lay in between. CDR1 and CDR2 from the germline V gene are LNHDA and SQIVND (reference sequence). The CDR3 extends over 13 amino acids. The CDR3 protein is CASSIESGDTQYF. The CDR3 nucleotides read TGTGCCAGTAGTATAGAGTCGGGAGATACGCAGTATTTT.

This chain joins TRBV24-1 and TRBJ1-6; 8 bases agree with TRBD1. The germline gives CDR1 KGHDR, CDR2 SFDVKD. Losses at the gene ends were 9 bases for V and 0 bases for J; bases not matched to a gene: 9. This CDR3 has 17 residues. This CDR3 is CATGTGVLSSYNSPLHF. CDR3 nucleotide sequence: TGTGCCACCGGGACAGGAGTTCTGAGCTCCTATAATTCACCCCTCCACTTT.

This sequence joins TRBV7-9 and TRBJ2-1; the D gene is possibly TRBD2 (6 bases). The CDR3 length is 15 residues. The V end was cut by 1 base, the J end by 8 bases, with 15 bases between. Germline values: CDR1 SEHNR, CDR2 FQNEAQ (reference sequence). The CDR3 loop reads CASSLGEVRFDEQFF. DNA for the CDR3: TGTGCCAGCAGCTTAGGGGAGGTCCGTTTCGATGAGCAGTTCTTC.

V and J are TRBV5-1 and TRBJ1-1, with D unclear. The CDR3 consists of 11 residues. V lost 4 bases and J 11 bases, leaving 12 bases between the germline ends. Germline values: CDR1 SGHRS, CDR2 YFSETQ. The CDR3 sequence: CASSGGLGAFF. The CDR3 DNA follows: TGCGCCAGCAGCGGAGGCCTGGGGGCTTTCTTT.

The chain is built from TRBV7-3 and TRBJ1-5, with D unclear. Trimming removed 5 bases at V and 0 bases at J, with 8 bases between. This CDR3 spans 14 amino acids. The germline gives CDR1 SGHTA, CDR2 FQGTGA. CDR3 protein: CASSPGGSNQPQHF. Here the CDR3 DNA reads TGTGCCAGCAGCCCAGGTGGTAGCAATCAGCCCCAGCATTTT.

This chain uses TRBV11-2 with TRBJ1-2; maybe TRBD1 (5 bases). The V and J ends lost 1 base and 5 bases respectively, with 17 bases between them. CDR3 size: 16 residues. CDR1 SGHAT and CDR2 FQNNGV come from the germline V gene. CDR3 sequence (DNA): TGTGCCAGCAGCTTAGGACAGCCGGCGAGTATATATGGCTACACCTTC. Its protein is CASSLGQPASIYGYTF.

The CDR3 region is CASSWTGNYGYTF. In DNA, the CDR3 is TGTGCCAGCAGCTGGACAGGGAACTATGGCTACACCTTC. V usage is TRBV5-4 and J usage is TRBJ1-2; 8 nucleotides match TRBD1. Germline CDR1 and CDR2: SGHNT and YYREEE (reference sequence). There are 13 residues in the CDR3. Trimming took 3 bases from V and 2 from J; bases not matched to a gene: 0.

The chain joins TRBV2 to TRBJ1-1, with D perhaps TRBD1 (6 bases). V was pared by 7 bases and J by 8 bases, with 17 bases between. The CDR3 runs to 13 residues. Germline CDR1 SNHLY, CDR2 FYNNEI. CDR3 sequence (DNA): TGTGCCAGCAAGAGTGCGGGGGCTCCAGAAGCTTTCTTT. It specifies CASKSAGAPEAFF.

The chain joins TRBV5-6 to TRBJ1-1, with D hard to call. Germline loops: CDR1 SGHDT, CDR2 YYEEEE. This CDR3 comprises 14 residues. Between the trimmed V and J ends, which lost 3 bases and 7 bases, there was a span of 16 bases. The CDR3 DNA reads as TGTGCCAGCAGCTACCCGGCCCCGAGGCGTGAAGCTTTCTTT. Translation gives CASSYPAPRREAFF.

The DNA for the CDR3 is TGTGCCAGCAGTCCCAGGGTAGGCACCGCAACTAATGAAAAACTGTTTTTT. It is translated as CASSPRVGTATNEKLFF. The chain uses TRBV6-6 and TRBJ1-4; D is perhaps TRBD1 (5 bases). The germline V gene has CDR1 MNHNY and CDR2 SVGAGI (reference sequence). V was shortened by 5 bases and J by 0 bases, with 16 bases between the two germline ends. This CDR3 has 17 residues.

The chain recombines TRBV7-2 with TRBJ1-2; tentative D call: TRBD1 (5 bases). Germline values: CDR1 SGHTA, CDR2 FQGNSA. Trimming cost V 1 base and J 4 bases, with 13 bases left between them. This CDR3 is built from 15 residues. DNA for the CDR3: TGTGCCAGCAGCTTAGTAGGGGAAACGGGCTATGGCTACACCTTC. Amino acid sequence: CASSLVGETGYGYTF.

This chain links TRBV4-3 with TRBJ1-4; 8 nucleotides match TRBD1. Germline CDR1 LGHNA, CDR2 YSLEER. The CDR3 has 15 residues. Trimming removed 2 bases from V and 7 bases from J; junction bases left unmatched: 6. The CDR3 loop is CASSQTPDRGEKLFF. CDR3 in DNA: TGCGCCAGCAGCCAAACTCCCGACAGGGGTGAAAAACTGTTTTTT.

The chain links TRBV18 to TRBJ1-1; possibly TRBD1 for D (5 bases). V lost 0 bases and J 4 bases, leaving 9 bases between the germline ends. Germline V gene lookup returns CDR1 KGHSH and CDR2 LQKENI. The CDR3 runs to 14 residues. As DNA, the CDR3 is TGTGCCAGCTCACCACCGCGGGGGATCACTGAAGCTTTCTTT. This sequence encodes CASSPPRGITEAFF.

The gene calls are TRBV10-3 and TRBJ1-1; 9 positions agree with TRBD1. CDR1 is ENHRY and CDR2 is SYGVKD in the germline V gene. With 6 bases clipped from V and 9 bases from J, the junction kept 8 bases outside the gene matches. The CDR3 runs 13 residues. CDR3 sequence reads: CAIRDRTGEKAFF. CDR3 coding DNA: TGTGCCATCAGAGATCGGACAGGGGAAAAAGCTTTCTTT.

This chain connects TRBV6-2 or TRBV6-3 to TRBJ1-2; D might be TRBD1 (5 bases). V was shortened by 1 base and J by 0 bases, with 9 bases between the two germline ends. CDR1 and CDR2 (germline): MNHEY, SVGEGT. This CDR3 is 15 amino acids long. The CDR3 bases are TGTGCCAGCAGTTACTGGGCAGGGACTAACTATGGCTACACCTTC. It encodes CASSYWAGTNYGYTF.

This sequence joins TRBV10-2 and TRBJ2-2; 13 bases line up with TRBD2. Per germline, CDR1 WSHSY and CDR2 SAAADI. The CDR3 consists of 14 residues. V trimming: 6 bases; J trimming: 6 bases; junction bases outside the gene matches: 1. CDR3 protein: CASRLAGGAGELFF. CDR3 nucleotide sequence: TGCGCCAGCAGACTAGCGGGGGGGGCCGGGGAGCTGTTTTTT.

This clone appeared a few times. The V call is TRBV14, the J call TRBJ1-6; no clear D gene. This CDR3 has 14 amino acids. Trimming removed 1 base from V and 7 bases from J, with 8 bases in between. The V gene's germline CDR1 is SGHDN and CDR2 FVKESK. This CDR3 reads CASSQGLENSPLHF. CDR3 coding DNA: TGTGCCAGCAGCCAAGGATTGGAGAATTCACCCCTCCACTTT.

V gene TRBV5-1 combines with J gene TRBJ1-1, with no clear D. The CDR3 extends over 15 amino acids. Trimming pared 0 bases from V and 1 base from J, leaving 10 bases between. CDR1 is SGHRS, CDR2 YFSETQ, per germline. The CDR3 sequence is CASSLGSSKNTEAFF. The DNA for the CDR3 is TGCGCCAGCAGCTTGGGTTCATCCAAGAACACTGAAGCTTTCTTT.

J is TRBJ2-6 and V is TRBV6-5; a possible D gene is TRBD1 (5 bases). The CDR3 is made up of 15 amino acids. V lost 6 bases and J 0 bases, leaving 9 bases between the germline ends. Per germline, CDR1 MNHEY and CDR2 SVGAGI. CDR3 sequence reads: CASRSDISGANVLTF. The CDR3 DNA sequence: TGTGCCAGCAGATCGGACATCTCTGGGGCCAACGTCCTGACTTTC.

The chain carries TRBV7-9 and TRBJ1-3; no clear D. The CDR3 contains 17 residues. Germline V CDR1 and CDR2: SEHNR, FQNEAQ (reference sequence). Trimming left V 5 bases short and J 3 bases short, with 20 bases between. CDR3: CASSLFPRAEFGNTIYF. The CDR3 DNA follows: TGTGCCAGCAGCCTGTTCCCGAGGGCCGAATTTGGAAACACCATATATTTT.